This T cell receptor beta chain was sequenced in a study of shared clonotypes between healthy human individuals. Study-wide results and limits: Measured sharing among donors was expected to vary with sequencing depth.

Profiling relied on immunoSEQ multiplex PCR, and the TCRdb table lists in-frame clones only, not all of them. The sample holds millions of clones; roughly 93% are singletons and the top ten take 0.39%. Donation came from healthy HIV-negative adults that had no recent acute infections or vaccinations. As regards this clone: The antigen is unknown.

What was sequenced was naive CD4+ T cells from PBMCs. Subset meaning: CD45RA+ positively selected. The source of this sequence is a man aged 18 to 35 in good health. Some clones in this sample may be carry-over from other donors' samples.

The chain's CDR3 is CASSRQGGGYTF. The CDR3 bases are TGTGCCAGCAGTCGCCAGGGGGGTGGCTACACCTTC. The chain employs TRBV27 and TRBJ1-2; the match to TRBD1 covers 7 bases. CDR1 is MNHEY and CDR2 is SMNVEV in the germline V gene (reference sequence). The trim removed 5 bases at V and 7 bases at J, leaving 4 bases unmatched. The CDR3 loop spans 12 amino acids.